Listed below are T cell receptor beta chains from one sample, sequenced in a study of CD8+CD57+ T cells in acquired aplastic anemia. TCRdb reprocessed the reads with MiXCR, giving one entry per CDR3 protein. Seen here are approximately 190,000 distinct CDR3 sequences, 40% to 50% observed once, and the top ten hold 8.5% to 10%. The sample taken for sequencing was sorted CD4+, CD8+, or CD8+CD57+ T cells (not recorded which) from PBMCs. The receptors here all came from a human donor with aplastic anemia. Each CDR3 is given with its conserved first and last residue.

j_call: TRBJ2-5
v_call: TRBV13
cdr3_aa: CASSPGQLQGTQYF

j_call: TRBJ2-1
v_call: TRBV6-1
cdr3_aa: CAISEAVSGSSNEQFF

j_call: TRBJ2-1
v_call: TRBV10-3
cdr3_aa: CAISPGLGTDEQFF

j_call: TRBJ1-6
v_call: TRBV11-1
cdr3_aa: CASSSRQGPYSPLHF

j_call: TRBJ2-7
v_call: TRBV7-9
cdr3_aa: CASSRAGAESYEQYF

j_call: TRBJ1-2
v_call: TRBV7-2
cdr3_aa: CASSLAMGQGANYGYTF

j_call: TRBJ1-1
v_call: TRBV6-6
cdr3_aa: CASSYSAGTTEAFF

j_call: TRBJ1-1
v_call: TRBV6-5
cdr3_aa: CASSYGQNTEAFF

j_call: TRBJ2-1
v_call: TRBV5-1
cdr3_aa: CASSFPSGGPYNEQFF

j_call: TRBJ1-5
v_call: TRBV24-1
cdr3_aa: CATSEAEQPQHF

j_call: TRBJ2-7
v_call: TRBV24-1
cdr3_aa: CATLQGFQSEQYF

j_call: TRBJ2-4
v_call: TRBV19
cdr3_aa: CASRPGQGAGNIQYF

j_call: TRBJ1-1
v_call: TRBV7-2
cdr3_aa: CASSCPDRGTEAFF

j_call: TRBJ2-7
v_call: TRBV14
cdr3_aa: CASSQDQSGQGDSYEQYF

j_call: TRBJ2-7
v_call: TRBV20-1
cdr3_aa: CSARSWQGGYYEQYF

j_call: TRBJ2-7
v_call: TRBV2
cdr3_aa: CASSEARGEQYF

j_call: TRBJ2-3
v_call: TRBV10-3
cdr3_aa: CAIKGTGDTQYF

j_call: TRBJ2-7
v_call: TRBV14
cdr3_aa: CASSPVQGANEQYF

j_call: TRBJ1-1
v_call: TRBV9
cdr3_aa: CASSTTQGTEAFF

j_call: TRBJ2-5
v_call: TRBV20-1
cdr3_aa: CSARDSRLAGEETQYF

j_call: TRBJ2-6
v_call: TRBV5-1
cdr3_aa: CASSDRGQGSGANVLTF

j_call: TRBJ2-5
v_call: TRBV20-1
cdr3_aa: CSAPVYEETQYF

j_call: TRBJ2-1
v_call: TRBV20-1
cdr3_aa: CSATRHGGAHSYNEQFF

j_call: TRBJ2-3
v_call: TRBV20-1
cdr3_aa: CSAREAGREQYF